Shown below are 29 T cell receptor beta chains from a single sample sequenced in a study of blood T cell repertoires in COVID-19. Sequencing used immunoSEQ multiplex PCR; TCRdb keeps in-frame clones, though not all of them. The sample has fewer than 350,000 clones; 75% to 90% are singletons. Sequences were obtained from PBMCs or T cells enriched from blood (not recorded which). These receptors were taken from a woman between 40 and 50 years old who had recovered from COVID-19.

The V and J genes are TRBV19 and TRBJ2-2, with TRBD1 as a possible D gene (5 bases). Germline V gene sequence: CDR1 LNHDA, CDR2 SQIVND (reference sequence). V lost 7 bases and J 4 bases, leaving 13 bases between the germline ends. CDR3 length equals 14 residues. CDR3 sequence: CASIARVATGELFF. For the CDR3, the DNA is TGTGCCAGTATAGCCAGGGTGGCCACCGGGGAGCTGTTTTTT.

In its sample, this clone was seen once. The gene calls are TRBV11-1 and TRBJ1-1; TRBD1 might be the D (5 bases). CDR1 and CDR2 (germline): SGHAT, FQDESV (reference sequence). V was clipped by 3 bases and J by 5 bases, with 16 bases between them. The CDR3 is made up of 15 amino acids. CDR3 sequence (DNA): TGTGCCAGCAGCTTTTCCGGGACGGGGGGGACTGAAGCTTTCTTT. The encoded protein is CASSFSGTGGTEAFF.

This clone has only one observation. The rearrangement uses TRBV5-4 and TRBJ2-7, with 13 bases fitting TRBD2. The CDR3 covers 15 residues. Trimming cost V 4 bases and J 2 bases; bases outside gene matches: 3. Per the germline V gene, CDR1 is SGHNT and CDR2 is YYREEE (reference sequence). The chain's CDR3 is CASSKLAGGPYEQYF. The CDR3 coding sequence is TGTGCCAGCAGCAAACTAGCGGGAGGGCCCTACGAGCAGTACTTC.

This clone appeared a few times. The gene calls are TRBV4-1 and TRBJ1-1; no clear D gene. Germline lookup yields CDR1 MGHRA and CDR2 YSYEKL. V dropped 3 bases and J dropped 6 bases, with 23 bases sitting between them. The length of the CDR3 is 17 residues. CDR3 coding DNA: TGCGCCAGCAGCCAGCAAGACTTAATGGAGTTCGGGTCTGAAGCTTTCTTT. It specifies CASSQQDLMEFGSEAFF.

This sequence joins TRBV27 and TRBJ1-4, with TRBD1 as a possible D gene (5 bases). Germline-derived CDR1 and CDR2 are MNHEY and SMNVEV (reference sequence). The V and J ends lost 6 bases and 6 bases respectively, with 17 bases between them. This CDR3 comprises 15 residues. The chain's CDR3 is CASSLGPGLYEKLFF. CDR3 in DNA: TGTGCCAGCAGCCTGGGCCCGGGACTGTATGAAAAACTGTTTTTT.

This chain connects TRBV2 to TRBJ2-3; D might be TRBD1 (6 bases). Trimming left V 8 bases short and J 4 bases short, with 16 bases between. CDR1 SNHLY and CDR2 FYNNEI come from the germline V gene. This CDR3 has 14 amino acids. The CDR3 protein is CASVDEAGADTQYF. The CDR3 DNA reads as TGTGCCAGCGTTGATGAGGCAGGGGCAGATACGCAGTATTTT.

The V gene is TRBV30, the J gene TRBJ1-1; D call uncertain. Germline CDR1 GTSNPN, CDR2 SVGIG (reference sequence). V was trimmed by 3 bases and J by 8 bases, leaving 10 bases between them. The CDR3 has 11 amino acids. This CDR3 reads CAWRTVGEAFF. In nucleotides, the CDR3 is TGTGCCTGGAGAACAGTAGGAGAAGCTTTCTTT.

The chain uses TRBV19 and TRBJ1-1, with 7 bases aligning to TRBD1. Germline-derived CDR1 and CDR2 are LNHDA and SQIVND (reference sequence). CDR3 length: 17 amino acids. V was pared by 1 base and J by 0 bases, with 8 bases of the junction left unmatched. CDR3 protein: CASSIVLGGQLNTEAFF. CDR3 in DNA: TGTGCCAGTAGTATAGTCCTGGGGGGACAGCTGAACACTGAAGCTTTCTTT.

V and J are TRBV25-1 and TRBJ1-2, with D hard to call. Germline CDR1 reads MGHDK; CDR2 reads SYGVNS. The CDR3 runs to 16 residues. Trimming took off 3 bases at V and 8 bases at J, with 22 bases between the two ends. CDR3 bases: TGTGCCAGCAGTGACGGGAGGCAACTCCCCTTTGACGGCTACACCTTC. This codes for CASSDGRQLPFDGYTF.

This clone was seen once. The gene calls are TRBV5-4 and TRBJ1-2; D is uncertain. The CDR3 spans 13 residues. Germline-derived CDR1 and CDR2 are SGHNT and YYREEE (reference sequence). Trimming took off 1 base at V and 4 bases at J, with 8 bases between the two ends. CDR3 amino acids: CASSLRGFYGYTF. CDR3 DNA sequence: TGTGCCAGCAGCTTGCGCGGATTCTATGGCTACACCTTC.

The chain links TRBV29-1 to TRBJ2-3, with 15 bases aligning to TRBD2. Germline values: CDR1 SQVTM, CDR2 ANQGSEA. The CDR3 spans 15 residues. V lost 8 bases, J lost 2 bases, and 5 bases stayed unmatched. The DNA of the CDR3 is TGCAGCCTATGGACTAGCGGGAGGGCCACAGATACGCAGTATTTT. It encodes CSLWTSGRATDTQYF.

This clone was counted a single time. The rearrangement uses TRBV4-3 and TRBJ1-5, with 11 bases that match TRBD1. Germline loops: CDR1 LGHNA, CDR2 YSLEER. V shed 0 bases, J shed 6 bases, and the junction held 4 bases outside the gene matches. The CDR3 is made up of 16 amino acids. CDR3 in amino acids: CASSQDPGQGVQPQHF. CDR3 DNA: TGCGCCAGCAGCCAAGATCCGGGACAGGGGGTTCAGCCCCAGCATTTT.

The V and J genes are TRBV27 and TRBJ1-2; TRBD1 agrees at 8 bases. CDR1 is MNHEY, CDR2 SMNVEV, per germline (reference sequence). This CDR3 contains 14 residues. V gave up 7 bases and J gave up 4 bases; unmatched junction bases: 8. In DNA, the CDR3 is TGTGCCAGCAATGCACAGGGGGGGATCTATGGCTACACCTTC. Translation: CASNAQGGIYGYTF.

This chain joins TRBV10-3 and TRBJ2-1, with 9 bases that match TRBD2. The V gene's germline CDR1 is ENHRY and CDR2 SYGVKD. The CDR3 spans 15 residues. The trim removed 6 bases at V and 2 bases at J, leaving 5 bases unmatched. The CDR3 loop reads CAISPSSGTYNEQFF. CDR3 bases: TGTGCCATCAGCCCTTCTAGCGGGACCTACAATGAGCAGTTCTTC.

The rearrangement links TRBV5-5 to TRBJ1-5; D is unresolved. Trimming took off 0 bases at V and 6 bases at J, with 7 bases between the two ends. From germline, CDR1 is SGHKS and CDR2 YYEKEE (reference sequence). CDR3 size: 13 residues. The CDR3 is CASSLDRGQPQHF. In DNA form, the CDR3 reads TGTGCCAGCAGCTTGGACCGGGGTCAGCCCCAGCATTTT.

The chain links TRBV2 to TRBJ2-2; 9 bases match TRBD2. Germline CDR1 reads SNHLY; CDR2 reads FYNNEI. V lost 4 bases, J lost 3 bases, and 3 bases stayed unmatched. The CDR3 contains 15 residues. CDR3 region: CASSGIAGDTGELFF. In nucleotides, the CDR3 is TGTGCCAGCAGTGGAATAGCGGGGGACACCGGGGAGCTGTTTTTT.

The CDR3 protein is CASSQGQGYQETQYF. DNA for the CDR3: TGTGCCAGCTCCCAAGGACAGGGCTACCAAGAGACCCAGTACTTC. The chain uses TRBV18 and TRBJ2-5; the match to TRBD1 covers 8 bases. J gave up 0 bases and V 6 bases, and 6 bases lay outside the gene matches. The germline V gene encodes CDR1 KGHSH and CDR2 LQKENI. The CDR3 covers 15 residues.

The chain has TRBV18 and TRBJ2-7; TRBD2 agrees at 10 bases. J gave up 2 bases and V 3 bases, and 4 bases lay outside the gene matches. The CDR3 is 15 amino acids. Germline V CDR1 and CDR2: KGHSH, LQKENI. CDR3 DNA sequence: TGTGCCAGCTCACCTGGACTAGCGGCGACCTACGAGCAGTACTTC. Protein product: CASSPGLAATYEQYF.

The CDR3 nucleotides read TGCGCCAGCAGCTTGGATCTCAGGATACCTGGAAACACCATATATTTT. This encodes CASSLDLRIPGNTIYF. This chain links TRBV5-1 with TRBJ1-3; D is uncertain. V lost 0 bases and J 2 bases, leaving 12 bases between the germline ends. Germline assignment: CDR1 SGHRS and CDR2 YFSETQ. This CDR3 comprises 16 residues.

The V call is TRBV7-8, the J call TRBJ1-5; D is unclear. Germline CDR1 and CDR2: SGHVS and FQNEAQ. The CDR3 runs to 13 residues. Between the trimmed V and J ends, which lost 2 bases and 11 bases, there was a span of 13 bases. The CDR3 bases are TGTGCCAGCAGCTTACGGGTAATCGGAGCCCAGCATTTT. Translating gives CASSLRVIGAQHF. The whole variable domain, remainder taken from reference TRBV7-8 and TRBJ1-5, is GAGVSQSPRYKVAKRGQDVALRCDPISGHVSLFWYQQALGQGPEFLTYFQNEAQLDKSGLPSDRFFAERPEGSVSTLKIQRTQQEDSAVYLCASSLRVIGAQHFGDGTRLSIL.

At least ten counts were recorded for this clone. V usage is TRBV29-1 and J usage is TRBJ1-3, with 8 bases fitting TRBD1. Unmatched junction bases numbered 6, after V lost 2 bases and J lost 0 bases. The CDR3 totals 16 residues. CDR1 is SQVTM and CDR2 is ANQGSEA in the germline V gene. CDR3 residues: CSVEYGTGHSGNTIYF. CDR3 nucleotides: TGCAGCGTTGAATACGGGACAGGACACTCTGGAAACACCATATATTTT.

The V call is TRBV18, the J call TRBJ1-1; 7 bases are shared with TRBD1. In germline, CDR1 is KGHSH, CDR2 LQKENI. V shed 4 bases, J shed 10 bases, and the junction held 6 bases outside the gene matches. This CDR3 is built from 12 residues. CDR3 sequence: CASSLVTGVAFF. The CDR3 DNA reads TGTGCCAGCTCACTAGTAACAGGGGTAGCTTTCTTT.

This rearrangement joins TRBV5-1 to TRBJ1-3, with unresolved D. The length of the CDR3 is 17 residues. Germline loops: CDR1 SGHRS, CDR2 YFSETQ. V was pared by 2 bases and J by 2 bases, with 17 bases between. CDR3 DNA sequence: TGCGCCAGCAGCTTTTTACGTCTGGGAGTCCCTGGAAACACCATATATTTT. Encoded protein: CASSFLRLGVPGNTIYF.

The CDR3 reads CAISGQNNSPLHF. The CDR3 nucleotides read TGTGCCATCAGTGGACAGAATAATTCACCCCTCCACTTT. This chain links TRBV10-3 with TRBJ1-6; D may be TRBD1 (5 bases). The CDR3 has 13 residues. V was cut by 4 bases and J by 5 bases, with 6 bases left in between. CDR1 is ENHRY and CDR2 is SYGVKD in the germline V gene.

This clone turned up a few times. The V and J genes are TRBV19 and TRBJ1-5; possibly TRBD1 for D (5 bases). The CDR3 extends over 16 amino acids. Trimming removed 3 bases from V and 0 bases from J, with 12 bases in between. Germline lookup yields CDR1 LNHDA and CDR2 SQIVND (reference sequence). In DNA form, the CDR3 reads TGTGCCAGTAGTATTGGGGGGAAAGATAGCAATCAGCCCCAGCATTTT. It yields the protein CASSIGGKDSNQPQHF. Using reference TRBV19 and TRBJ1-5 for the parts outside the CDR3, the full variable domain is DGGITQSPKYLFRKEGQNVTLSCEQNLNHDAMYWYRQDPGQGLRLIYYSQIVNDFQKGDIAEGYSVSREKKESFPLTVTSAQKNPTAFYLCASSIGGKDSNQPQHFGDGTRLSIL.

The chain employs TRBV10-3 and TRBJ2-3, with D tentatively TRBD2 (5 bases). The ends were cut back, 1 base at V and 7 bases at J, with 6 bases in the middle. Germline V lookup: CDR1 ENHRY, CDR2 SYGVKD. CDR3 length: 12 residues. CDR3 nucleotide sequence: TGTGCCATCAGTGAGTTCGGGAATACGCAGTATTTT. Protein: CAISEFGNTQYF.

The chain carries TRBV29-1 and TRBJ2-1, with D possibly being TRBD1 (6 bases). Trimming stripped 4 bases from V and 4 bases from J, with 20 bases between. Germline assignment: CDR1 SQVTM and CDR2 ANQGSEA. CDR3 length: 16 residues. In nucleotides, the CDR3 is TGCAGCGTTGTGCAGGGGCCCCTTTCATTATACAATGAGCAGTTCTTC. Translation gives CSVVQGPLSLYNEQFF.

This clone occurred a few times. The J gene is TRBJ2-4, the V gene TRBV5-5; 9 bases agree with TRBD1. The CDR3 is 17 amino acids. V gave up 4 bases and J gave up 0 bases; unmatched junction bases: 8. In germline, CDR1 is SGHKS, CDR2 YYEKEE (reference sequence). The CDR3 reads CASSILRQGVAKNIQYF. CDR3 bases: TGTGCCAGCAGCATCTTACGACAGGGGGTAGCCAAAAACATTCAGTACTTC.

V and J are TRBV18 and TRBJ1-5; 8 bases match TRBD1. This CDR3 spans 13 amino acids. The germline gives CDR1 KGHSH, CDR2 LQKENI. V shed 4 bases and J 5 bases; nucleotides not matched to a gene: 1. In DNA form, the CDR3 reads TGTGCCAGCTCACTGACAGGGGATCAGCCCCAGCATTTT. It encodes CASSLTGDQPQHF.